These 15 T cell receptor beta chains were sequenced from one sample in a study of T cells in Graves' hyperthyroidism and ophthalmopathy (dated by TCRdb to about 2019). Receptors were amplified or captured by multiplex PCR. The reads were generated on an Illumina HiSeq 2000. The TCR beta CDR3 regions were amplified from RNA transcripts. The first round of RT-PCR for the TCR CDR3 was performed with the HTBI primer set and the Qiagen OneStep RT-PCR kit. The public reads were reanalyzed by TCRdb: fastp trimming at Q25, MiXCR alignment, in-frame beta chains only. Every distinct CDR3 protein forms one entry, paired with its most common genes and DNA. The sample yields a few hundred thousand distinct CDR3 sequences; more than 15% were counted once. Less than 3.5% of the sample is in the top ten clones. The sequenced sample was blood. The source is a woman in her thirties or forties with Graves' ophthalmopathy.

At least ten counts were recorded for this clonotype. This chain uses TRBV7-9 with TRBJ2-1; 7 bases line up with TRBD2. V was clipped by 6 bases and J by 7 bases; unmatched bases: 6. Germline V gene sequence: CDR1 SEHNR, CDR2 FQNEAQ (reference sequence). This CDR3 contains 13 residues. CDR3 residues: CASSNSGSNEQFF. CDR3 sequence (DNA): TGTGCCAGCAGTAATAGCGGGTCAAATGAGCAGTTCTTC.

The gene calls are TRBV18 and TRBJ1-4; 7 positions agree with TRBD1. Losses at the gene ends were 2 bases for V and 5 bases for J; bases not matched to a gene: 5. Germline CDR1 reads KGHSH; CDR2 reads LQKENI. The CDR3 runs 15 residues. CDR3 loop: CASSPFTGENEKLFF. The CDR3 DNA reads as TGTGCCAGCTCACCATTCACAGGGGAGAATGAAAAACTGTTTTTT.

This clonotype came up a few times. This chain's CDR3 is CASSVESYEQYF. The CDR3 nucleotides read TGTGCCAGCAGCGTAGAATCCTACGAGCAGTACTTC. The J gene is TRBJ2-7, the V gene TRBV9; unclear D gene. Trimming removed 0 bases from V and 1 base from J, with 2 bases in between. CDR1 SGDLS and CDR2 YYNGEE come from the germline V gene. CDR3 length: 12 amino acids.

This clonotype was seen a few times. The rearrangement uses TRBV7-9 and TRBJ1-3; 8 bases agree with TRBD1. The V segment lost 1 base and the J segment 3 bases; nucleotides outside the gene matches: 2. The CDR3 runs 15 residues. Looked up from germline, CDR1 is SEHNR and CDR2 is FQNEAQ (reference sequence). The CDR3 sequence is CASSLGTGNGNTIYF. The CDR3 nucleotides are TGTGCCAGCAGCTTAGGGACAGGGAATGGAAACACCATATATTTT.

This clonotype has at least ten counts. This chain links TRBV20-1 with TRBJ2-7; D may correspond to TRBD1 or TRBD2 (5 bases each). CDR3 size: 14 residues. The ends were cut back, 2 bases at V and 7 bases at J, with 18 bases in the middle. The germline gives CDR1 DFQATT, CDR2 SNEGSKA (reference sequence). Written as DNA, the CDR3 is TGCAGTGCTAGACCTGAGGGGCGGCTTATTGAGCAGTACTTC. Protein product: CSARPEGRLIEQYF.

This clonotype occurred many times. V is TRBV3-1 and J is TRBJ1-5; the D is unclear. This CDR3 spans 15 amino acids. The germline CDR1 and CDR2 sequences are LGHDT and YNNKEL (reference sequence). Trimming took 0 bases from V and 3 from J, leaving 9 bases between them. The CDR3 loop reads CASSQDSTFNQPQHF. DNA of the CDR3: TGTGCCAGCAGCCAAGACAGTACCTTCAATCAGCCCCAGCATTTT.

This clonotype was seen a handful of times. No conserved phenylalanine or tryptophan is present at the end of the CDR3, so a read error is the likely explanation. The V call is TRBV5-1, the J call TRBJ1-1; D is unclear. The CDR3 length is 14 residues. Per germline, CDR1 SGHRS and CDR2 YFSETQ. V lost 0 bases, J lost 0 bases, and 6 bases lay in between. CDR3 sequence reads: CASSLGHVNTEAFS. CDR3 coding DNA: TGCGCCAGCAGCTTGGGACACGTGAACACTGAAGCTTTCTCT.

This chain connects TRBV20-1 to TRBJ2-3; TRBD1 aligns across 9 bases. This CDR3 is built from 15 residues. V lost 5 bases and J lost 6; bases outside the gene matches: 12. CDR1 DFQATT and CDR2 SNEGSKA come from the germline V gene (reference sequence). The CDR3 protein is CSAPGQGRGRDTQYF. The DNA of the CDR3 is TGCAGTGCTCCCGGACAGGGGAGAGGTAGGGATACGCAGTATTTT.

The chain links TRBV28 to TRBJ1-6; a weak D match, TRBD1 (5 bases). Germline values: CDR1 MDHEN, CDR2 SYDVKM. The V end lost 5 bases, the J end lost 4 bases, and 12 bases lay between the germline ends. The CDR3 runs to 15 residues. The CDR3 loop reads CASSLRDGYNSPLHF. As DNA, the CDR3 is TGTGCCAGCAGTCTCCGGGACGGGTATAATTCACCCCTCCACTTT.

On this clonotype: Possible read error: a much larger clone is one base away. The chain combines TRBV4-1 with TRBJ2-7; D could derive from TRBD1 or TRBD2 (5 bases each). The CDR3 is 15 residues long. Germline CDR1 is MGHRA and CDR2 is YSYEKL. The CDR3 loop reads CASNQQPGRSYEQYF. The CDR3 coding sequence is TGCGCCAGCAACCAACAACCGGGACGGAGTTACGAGCAGTACTTC.

V gene TRBV29-1 combines with J gene TRBJ1-1; D gene uncertain. The germline CDR1 and CDR2 sequences are SQVTM and ANQGSEA. This CDR3 has 12 residues. V was shortened by 7 bases and J by 0 bases, with 9 bases between the two germline ends. The CDR3 loop reads CSGRRMNTEAFF. The CDR3 DNA sequence: TGCAGCGGGAGGAGGATGAACACTGAAGCTTTCTTT.

This clonotype was detected ten times or more. The chain joins TRBV6-2 or TRBV6-3 to TRBJ1-1, with 10 bases matching TRBD1. The CDR3 is 17 amino acids. The germline CDR1 and CDR2 sequences are MNHEY and SVGEGT. Unmatched junction bases numbered 8, after V lost 4 bases and J lost 0 bases. The CDR3 nucleotides read TGTGCCAGCAGTTTCGACCGGGACAGGGGAATGAACACTGAAGCTTTCTTT. It is translated as CASSFDRDRGMNTEAFF.

This clonotype was found many times. J is TRBJ1-1 and V is TRBV27; no definite D call. The CDR3 sequence is 13 residues long. V lost 3 bases and J 1 base, leaving 6 bases between the germline ends. Per germline, CDR1 MNHEY and CDR2 SMNVEV (reference sequence). The CDR3 here is CASSFRWNTEAFF. CDR3 DNA sequence: TGTGCCAGCAGTTTCAGGTGGAACACTGAAGCTTTCTTT.

This clonotype turned up a few times. This rearrangement joins TRBV30 to TRBJ2-7; 12 nucleotides line up with TRBD2. The CDR3 extends over 17 amino acids. V lost 4 bases to trimming and J lost 6 bases; unmatched junction nucleotides: 16. Germline loops: CDR1 GTSNPN, CDR2 SVGIG (reference sequence). CDR3 protein: CAWTEGGLAGPFGEQYF. DNA of the CDR3: TGTGCCTGGACCGAGGGGGGACTAGCGGGCCCTTTCGGCGAGCAGTACTTC.

The rearrangement joins TRBV6-1 to TRBJ1-1, with D hard to call. CDR3 length: 13 residues. Germline V lookup: CDR1 MNHNS, CDR2 SASEGT. The V end was cut by 6 bases, the J end by 1 base, with 9 bases between. This CDR3 reads CASSRIGNTEAFF. As DNA, the CDR3 is TGTGCCAGCAGCAGGATCGGGAACACTGAAGCTTTCTTT.